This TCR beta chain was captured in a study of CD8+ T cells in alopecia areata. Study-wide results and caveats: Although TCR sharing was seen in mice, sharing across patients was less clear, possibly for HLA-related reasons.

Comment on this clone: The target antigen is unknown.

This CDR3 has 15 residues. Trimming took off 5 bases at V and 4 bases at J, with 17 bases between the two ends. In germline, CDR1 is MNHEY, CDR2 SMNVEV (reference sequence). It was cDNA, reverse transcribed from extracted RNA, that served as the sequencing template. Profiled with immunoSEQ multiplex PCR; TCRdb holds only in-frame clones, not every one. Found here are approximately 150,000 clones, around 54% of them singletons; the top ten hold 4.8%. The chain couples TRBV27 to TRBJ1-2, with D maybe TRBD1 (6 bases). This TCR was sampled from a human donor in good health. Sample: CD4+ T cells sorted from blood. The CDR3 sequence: CASSPRTTGLYGYTF. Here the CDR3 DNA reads TGTGCCAGCAGTCCTCGTACGACAGGCCTCTATGGCTACACCTTC.